Here is one T cell receptor (beta chain) with its context. Expressed TCRB transcripts were sequenced after all isolated RNA was converted to cDNA. Some 3.3 million reads was the average for naive, central memory and regulatory T cell samples. The repertoire was sequenced with immunoSEQ multiplex PCR; TCRdb's copy has only in-frame clones and lacks some. The table includes roughly 180,000 clones, roughly an eighth detected once. The sample originates from a study of beta chain features in type 1 diabetes. Germline loops: CDR1 SNHLY, CDR2 FYNNEI. The V and J ends lost 6 bases and 4 bases respectively, with 13 bases between them. The CDR3 contains 14 residues.

Sequenced material: central memory CD4+ T cells from blood. The chain links TRBV2 to TRBJ1-5, with D maybe TRBD1 (6 bases). The sequence derives from a woman aged 18-29 years in good health. The CDR3 spells CASRRQAENQPQHF. As DNA, the CDR3 is TGTGCCAGCAGAAGACAGGCTGAAAATCAGCCCCAGCATTTT.